This T cell receptor (beta chain) was identified during a study of cytomegalovirus exposure and HLA in healthy donors. General study results and limits: Sequencing likely generated an artifact that appeared as a cluster of highly shared sequence variants. Later analysis indicated greater clonal expansion among HLA-associated TCR beta chains than among equally common other chains. Being productive about 87% or about 30% of the time was typical of most TCR beta V segments in an earlier analysis.

This CDR3 is 14 amino acids long. J gave up 6 bases and V 5 bases, and 3 bases lay outside the gene matches. Germline V gene data show CDR1 as SGHVS and CDR2 as FNYEAQ. Donors were nominally healthy when sampled, though unrecorded immune exposures were likely. PCR primers comprised 60 Vbeta and 13 Jbeta primers. Sequencing used immunoSEQ multiplex PCR; TCRdb keeps in-frame clones, though not all of them. The sample includes some 91,000 clones, under 75% of them seen just once. Turning to this clone: Its specificity is not known.

The receptor was derived from a human donor in good health. The genes are TRBV7-6 and TRBJ2-1; 11 nucleotides match TRBD1. The sequenced sample consisted of PBMCs. The CDR3 DNA is TGTGCCAGCAGCGGGACAGGGGGGGCCAATGAGCAGTTCTTC. Protein product: CASSGTGGANEQFF.